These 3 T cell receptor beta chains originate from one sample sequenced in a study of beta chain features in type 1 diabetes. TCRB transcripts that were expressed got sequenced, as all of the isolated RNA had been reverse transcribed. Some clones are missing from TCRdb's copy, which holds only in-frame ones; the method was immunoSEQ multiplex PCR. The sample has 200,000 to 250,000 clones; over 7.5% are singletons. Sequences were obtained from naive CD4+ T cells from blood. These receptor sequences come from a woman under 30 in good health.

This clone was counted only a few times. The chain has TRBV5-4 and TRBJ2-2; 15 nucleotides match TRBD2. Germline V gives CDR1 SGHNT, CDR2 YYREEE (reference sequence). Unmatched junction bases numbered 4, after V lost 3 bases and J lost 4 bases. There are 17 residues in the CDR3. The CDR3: CASSYGTSGGPTGELFF. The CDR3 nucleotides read TGTGCCAGCAGCTACGGGACTAGCGGGGGGCCCACCGGGGAGCTGTTTTTT.

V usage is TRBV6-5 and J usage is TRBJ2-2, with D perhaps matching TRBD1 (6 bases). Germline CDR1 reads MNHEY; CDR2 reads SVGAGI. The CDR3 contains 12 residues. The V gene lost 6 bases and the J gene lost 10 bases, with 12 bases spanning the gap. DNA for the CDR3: TGTGCCAGCAGCCTGAACAGGGAGGAGCTGTTTTTT. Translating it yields CASSLNREELFF.

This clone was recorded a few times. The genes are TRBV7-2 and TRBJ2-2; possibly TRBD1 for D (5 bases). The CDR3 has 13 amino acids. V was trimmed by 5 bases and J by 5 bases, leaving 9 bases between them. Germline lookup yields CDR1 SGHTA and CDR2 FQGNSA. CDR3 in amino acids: CASSPHRTGELFF. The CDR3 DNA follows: TGTGCCAGCAGCCCACACAGGACCGGGGAGCTGTTTTTT.